This TCR beta chain derives from a study of shared clonotypes between healthy human individuals. Trimming stripped 5 bases from V and 0 bases from J, with 8 bases between. CDR1 is SGHVS and CDR2 is FNYEAQ in the germline V gene. This CDR3 has 14 residues. Deep-level running was used for the assay. TCRdb keeps only in-frame clones here, not all; method: immunoSEQ multiplex PCR. In the table there are about 340,000 clones, over 70% of which are singletons. All donors were Caucasian adults living in Nashville, Tennessee. The sequenced material came from memory CD4+ T cells sorted from blood. Subset reported: CD45RA-negative fraction. V gene TRBV7-6 combines with J gene TRBJ1-3; D call uncertain. This clonotype originated in a man in his thirties or forties in good health. The CDR3 sequence is CASSAGTSGNTIYF. CDR3 bases: TGTGCCAGCAGCGCAGGAACCTCTGGAAACACCATATATTTT.